This T cell receptor (beta chain) was found in a study of glioma-infiltrating T cells. As regards this clonotype: The antigen remains unidentified.

This CDR3 has 16 amino acids. V was clipped by 3 bases and J by 1 base, with 13 bases between them. Germline-derived CDR1 and CDR2 are SEHNR and FQNEAQ (reference sequence). General study results and limits: Non-neoplastic patients had below-expected tissue-blood divergence, while all gliomas exceeded expectation.

The iRepertoire nested amplicon-rescue multiplex PCR amplified TCR alpha and beta CDR3s from RNA. One-step reverse transcription and amplification started from approximately 100-400 ng of tissue mRNA or PBMC total RNA. One entry per CDR3 protein results from TCRdb running MiXCR on the multiplex PCR reads. Of fewer than 90,000 distinct CDR3 sequences detected, about 23% appear once; the ten largest clones hold around 7%. Sample: glioma tissue, nonneoplastic brain tissue, or PBMCs (not recorded which). This sequence joins TRBV7-9 and TRBJ2-1; no firm D call. This TCR was sampled from a human donor with low-grade glioma or glioblastoma, undergoing nonglioma brain surgery, or in good health (not recorded which). The CDR3 loop reads CASSFNLVGSYNEQFF. The CDR3 nucleotides are TGTGCCAGCAGCTTTAATTTAGTGGGTTCCTACAATGAGCAGTTCTTC.